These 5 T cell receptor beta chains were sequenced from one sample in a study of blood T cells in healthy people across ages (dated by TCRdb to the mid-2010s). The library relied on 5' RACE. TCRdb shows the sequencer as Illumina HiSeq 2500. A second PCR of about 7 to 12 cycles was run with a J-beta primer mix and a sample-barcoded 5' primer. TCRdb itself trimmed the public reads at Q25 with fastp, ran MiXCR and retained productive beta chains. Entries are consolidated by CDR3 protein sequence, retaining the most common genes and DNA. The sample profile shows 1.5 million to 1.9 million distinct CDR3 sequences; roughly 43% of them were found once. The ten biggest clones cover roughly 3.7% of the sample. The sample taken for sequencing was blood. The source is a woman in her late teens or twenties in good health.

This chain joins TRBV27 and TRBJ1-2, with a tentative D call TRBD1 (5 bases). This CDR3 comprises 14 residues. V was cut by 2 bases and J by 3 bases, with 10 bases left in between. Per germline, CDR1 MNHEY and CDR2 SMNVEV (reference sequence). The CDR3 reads CASSLVGTHYGYTF. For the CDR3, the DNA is TGTGCCAGCAGTTTAGTGGGGACTCACTATGGCTACACCTTC.

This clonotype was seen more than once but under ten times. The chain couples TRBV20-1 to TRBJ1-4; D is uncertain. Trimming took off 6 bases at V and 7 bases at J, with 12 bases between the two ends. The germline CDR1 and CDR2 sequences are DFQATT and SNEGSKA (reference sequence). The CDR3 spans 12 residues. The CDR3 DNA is TGCAGTGCCCACGCGCGTACTGAAAAACTGTTTTTT. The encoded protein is CSAHARTEKLFF.

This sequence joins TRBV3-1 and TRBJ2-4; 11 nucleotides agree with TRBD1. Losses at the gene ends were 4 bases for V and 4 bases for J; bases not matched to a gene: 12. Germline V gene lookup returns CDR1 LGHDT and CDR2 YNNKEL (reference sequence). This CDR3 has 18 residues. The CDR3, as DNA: TGTGCCAGCAGCCGGTGCGCCCGGACAGGGGGCATTAAAAACATTCAGTACTTC. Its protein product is CASSRCARTGGIKNIQYF.

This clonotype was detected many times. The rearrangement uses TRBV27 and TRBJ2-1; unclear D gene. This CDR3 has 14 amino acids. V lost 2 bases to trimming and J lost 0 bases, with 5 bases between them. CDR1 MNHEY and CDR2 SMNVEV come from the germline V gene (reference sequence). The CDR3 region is CASSLRSSYNEQFF. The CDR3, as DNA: TGTGCCAGCAGTTTACGGAGCTCCTACAATGAGCAGTTCTTC.

CDR3 nucleotide sequence: TGTGCCAGCAGTTACGATCCAGTCAGGTGGGAAGAGACCCAGTACTTC. Amino acid sequence: CASSYDPVRWEETQYF. The chain links TRBV6-2 or TRBV6-3 to TRBJ2-5; D is uncertain. The V gene lost 2 bases and the J gene lost 3 bases, with 16 bases spanning the gap. Germline-derived CDR1 and CDR2 are MNHEY and SVGEGT. CDR3 length equals 16 residues.